One T cell receptor beta chain is described in this entry. These data originate in a study of tissue T cells after allogeneic stem cell transplantation. The V segment lost 0 bases and the J segment 2 bases; nucleotides outside the gene matches: 4. Germline assignment: CDR1 SGHRS and CDR2 YFSETQ. This CDR3 is built from 15 residues. This table comes from immunoSEQ multiplex PCR, and its TCRdb copy is limited to in-frame clones, with some not included. Among just over 25,000 clones listed, about 90% were seen once. The receptor was derived from a male donor older than 55 who later had graft-versus-host disease after an allogeneic stem cell transplant. The V gene is TRBV5-1, the J gene TRBJ2-5; 7 nucleotides line up with TRBD2. Sequenced material: blood, taken before transplantation. The chain's CDR3 is CASSLAASGQETQYF. CDR3 bases: TGCGCCAGCAGCTTGGCGGCTAGCGGACAAGAGACCCAGTACTTC.